These 18 T cell receptor beta chains were all obtained from the same sample, sequenced in a study of tumor-infiltrating lymphocytes in glioblastoma multiforme. Three nested ARM-PCR rounds with V-beta and C-beta primers built TCRB libraries. TCRdb reprocessed the multiplex PCR reads with MiXCR, giving one entry per CDR3 protein. The profile shows about 18,000 distinct CDR3 sequences, around 72% of them singletons. The source material was peripheral blood. The receptors stem from a male donor with glioblastoma.

V gene TRBV5-6 combines with J gene TRBJ2-1, with 9 nucleotides matching TRBD1. Trimming removed 4 bases from V and 6 bases from J; junction bases left unmatched: 5. Germline loops: CDR1 SGHDT, CDR2 YYEEEE. The CDR3 is 14 amino acids. The CDR3 loop reads CASSLRTGVNEQFF. CDR3 nucleotides: TGTGCCAGCAGCCTACGGACAGGGGTCAATGAGCAGTTCTTC. The full variable domain, its missing parts supplied by reference TRBV5-6 and TRBJ2-1, is DAGVTQSPTHLIKTRGQQVTLRCSPKSGHDTVSWYQQALGQGPQFIFQYYEEEERQRGNFPDRFSGHQFPNYSSELNVNALLLGDSALYLCASSLRTGVNEQFFGPGTRLTVL.

This clonotype was seen a single time. The CDR3 loop reads CSASASSGSSYEQYF. The CDR3 DNA follows: TGCAGTGCTAGCGCCTCTAGCGGGAGTTCCTACGAGCAGTACTTC. This chain links TRBV20-1 with TRBJ2-7, with TRBD2 identical over 10 bases. The CDR3 loop spans 15 amino acids. The germline CDR1 and CDR2 sequences are DFQATT and SNEGSKA (reference sequence). The V and J ends lost 3 bases and 1 base, in that order; junction bases with no gene match: 6.

Comments on this clonotype: One junction end does not reproduce the germline sequence, and a read error may be involved. The chain combines TRBV6-1 with TRBJ1-1; no firm D call. There are 11 residues in the CDR3. Germline assignment: CDR1 MNHNS and CDR2 SASEGT. This CDR3 is CDSSERKEAFF. CDR3 nucleotides: TGTGACAGCAGTGAACGGAAAGAGGCTTTCTTT.

CDR3 sequence: CASSFQQSTEAFF. The CDR3 region has the DNA TGTGCCAGCAGCTTTCAACAAAGCACTGAAGCTTTCTTT. The chain employs TRBV11-2 and TRBJ1-1; D gene unclear. Trimming removed 3 bases at V and 4 bases at J, with 9 bases between. This CDR3 comprises 13 residues. Germline CDR1 and CDR2: SGHAT and FQNNGV.

The chain couples TRBV7-9 to TRBJ2-3; D is unclear. CDR3 length: 11 amino acids. V was clipped by 5 bases and J by 6 bases, with 6 bases between them. Germline CDR1 is SEHNR and CDR2 is FQNEAQ (reference sequence). CDR3 sequence reads: CASSPQDTQYF. CDR3 DNA sequence: TGTGCCAGCAGCCCCCAGGATACGCAGTATTTT.

The V gene is TRBV11-2, the J gene TRBJ1-1, with TRBD1 matching 8 bases. Per germline, CDR1 SGHAT and CDR2 FQNNGV. This CDR3 is 19 amino acids long. The V segment lost 4 bases and the J segment 4 bases; nucleotides outside the gene matches: 20. The CDR3 loop reads CASSSRSRTGIRMITEAFF. The DNA of the CDR3 is TGTGCCAGCAGCTCAAGATCCAGGACAGGGATCAGGATGATCACTGAAGCTTTCTTT.

The chain has TRBV11-2 and TRBJ2-1; D remains unclear. Germline V gives CDR1 SGHAT, CDR2 FQNNGV. This CDR3 is built from 12 residues. Trimming removed 8 bases from V and 5 bases from J, with 10 bases in between. Here the CDR3 reads CASLQADNEQFF. CDR3 sequence (DNA): TGTGCCAGCTTGCAGGCGGACAATGAGCAGTTCTTC.

The chain carries TRBV11-2 and TRBJ2-2, with TRBD2 matching over 8 bases. CDR1 and CDR2 from the germline V gene are SGHAT and FQNNGV. CDR3 length: 16 residues. V shed 2 bases, J shed 14 bases, and the junction held 16 bases outside the gene matches. CDR3 amino acids: CASSLSRTSWLPSLFF. DNA of the CDR3: TGTGCCAGCAGCTTATCCAGGACTAGCTGGCTACCGAGCCTGTTTTTT.

About this clonotype: One end of the junction varies from germline; a read error may be responsible. The rearrangement uses TRBV14 and TRBJ2-3; no definite D call. The CDR3 is made up of 12 amino acids. Germline values: CDR1 SGHDN, CDR2 FVKESK. The CDR3 sequence: CASTQERRTQYF. In DNA form, the CDR3 reads TGCGCCAGCACCCAAGAGAGAAGGACGCAGTATTTT.

A single count supports this clonotype. The chain is built from TRBV29-1 and TRBJ1-2; 8 bases line up with TRBD1. The length of the CDR3 is 16 residues. V shed 1 base, J shed 6 bases, and the junction held 13 bases outside the gene matches. Germline assignment: CDR1 SQVTM and CDR2 ANQGSEA. The DNA of the CDR3 is TGCAGCGTTGAAGGTGGTCGACAGGGGATCGACAATGGCTACACCTTC. It codes for CSVEGGRQGIDNGYTF.

This clonotype was seen more than once but under ten times. The chain is built from TRBV7-3 and TRBJ2-3; TRBD2 aligns across 14 bases. This CDR3 comprises 15 residues. CDR1 is SGHTA, CDR2 FQGTGA, per germline. V trimming: 5 bases; J trimming: 8 bases; junction bases outside the gene matches: 6. CDR3 residues: CASSLGTSGRGTQYF. The CDR3 nucleotides read TGTGCCAGCAGCCTCGGGACTAGCGGGAGAGGTACGCAGTATTTT. Based on the CDR3 plus reference TRBV7-3 and TRBJ2-3, the full variable domain is GAGVSQTPSNKVTEKGKYVELRCDPISGHTALYWYRQSLGQGPEFLIYFQGTGAADDSGLPNDRFFAVRPEGSVSTLKIQRTERGDSAVYLCASSLGTSGRGTQYFGPGTRLTVL.

The genes are TRBV20-1 and TRBJ2-7; 8 nucleotides line up with TRBD1. The CDR3 is made up of 14 amino acids. Trimming took 3 bases from V and 4 from J; bases not matched to a gene: 8. Germline CDR1 is DFQATT and CDR2 is SNEGSKA (reference sequence). Here the CDR3 reads CSASRQGPEYEQYF. The CDR3 DNA follows: TGCAGTGCTAGTCGACAGGGGCCCGAGTACGAGCAGTACTTC.

In this sample, this clonotype turned up once. The chain couples TRBV5-4 to TRBJ2-7; possible D gene TRBD2, 6 bases. Trimming left V 0 bases short and J 0 bases short, with 7 bases between. CDR3 length equals 14 residues. Germline lookup yields CDR1 SGHNT and CDR2 YYREEE (reference sequence). The chain's CDR3 is CASSLAGSSYEQYF. CDR3 sequence (DNA): TGTGCCAGCAGCTTGGCCGGGAGCTCCTACGAGCAGTACTTC.

The chain couples TRBV5-5 to TRBJ1-4; D is undetermined. V lost 1 base, J lost 6 bases, and 10 bases lay in between. There are 14 residues in the CDR3. Germline CDR1 and CDR2: SGHKS and YYEKEE (reference sequence). The CDR3 sequence: CASSLLGGDEKLFF. The CDR3 coding sequence is TGTGCCAGCAGCTTGCTGGGCGGCGATGAAAAACTGTTTTTT.

The table lists this clonotype with a few counts. The chain employs TRBV12-3 or TRBV12-4 and TRBJ2-3; 14 nucleotides match TRBD2. CDR3 length equals 18 residues. V lost 6 bases to trimming and J lost 5 bases; unmatched junction nucleotides: 13. CDR3: CASRTGLAGGKRRDTQYF. The CDR3 coding sequence is TGTGCCAGCAGAACCGGACTAGCGGGAGGCAAAAGGCGAGATACGCAGTATTTT.

This sequence joins TRBV4-1 and TRBJ2-1; 10 positions match TRBD1. The CDR3 has 16 residues. After removal of 4 bases from V and 7 bases from J, the junction contained 10 bases not matched to a gene. Germline CDR1 is MGHRA and CDR2 is YSYEKL. DNA of the CDR3: TGCGCCAGCAGCCGAGCCGGGACAGGGGCGAAAAATGAGCAGTTCTTC. This gives the protein CASSRAGTGAKNEQFF.

The chain couples TRBV20-1 to TRBJ2-1; D possibly corresponds to TRBD1 (5 bases). Deletions cut 0 bases from V and 3 bases from J, with 9 bases between. From germline, CDR1 is DFQATT and CDR2 SNEGSKA (reference sequence). CDR3 length equals 14 residues. Written as DNA, the CDR3 is TGCAGTGCTAGAGATCGACAGCACTACAATGAGCAGTTCTTC. Its translation: CSARDRQHYNEQFF.

The gene calls are TRBV11-1 and TRBJ2-4; a weak D match, TRBD2 (6 bases). The germline V gene encodes CDR1 SGHAT and CDR2 FQDESV (reference sequence). The V end was cut by 6 bases, the J end by 10 bases, with 19 bases between. The CDR3 is 14 amino acids. CDR3 bases: TGTGCCAGCAGTCATATCGGGGGACGGGATATTCAGTACTTC. Its protein product is CASSHIGGRDIQYF. Complete variable domain (other parts from reference TRBV11-1 and TRBJ2-4): EAEVAQSPRYKITEKSQAVAFWCDPISGHATLYWYRQILGQGPELLVQFQDESVVDDSQLPKDRFSAERLKGVDSTLKIQPAELGDSAMYLCASSHIGGRDIQYFGAGTRLSVL.